Listed here are 20 T cell receptor beta chains from one sample, sequenced in a study of vaccination effects on CD4 cells after COVID-19 (dated by TCRdb to between 2022 and 2023). The method was the immunoSEQ multiplex PCR assay. What TCRdb holds here is the immuneACCESS table cut down to in-frame rearrangements. Part of the clones is not present; checked against another copy, under half of the missing clones reflect an unresolved V gene, and the others are unexplained. The sample records roughly 54,000 clones, more than 65% of which are singletons. In total, the top ten clones hold approximately 5.8% of the sample. These receptors have no known antigen. To identify antigen-specific CD4+ T cell clonotypes by their expansion, the ViraFEST assay first stimulated PBMC with viral peptide pools and then applied TCR sequencing. After about 9 days of culture, CD4+ T cells were isolated with the EasySep CD4+ T cell isolation kit. Convalescent patients had PCR-confirmed SARS-CoV-2 infection between March and December 2020, before Alpha, Beta and Delta variants emerged in the United States.

Here the sequenced sample was CD4+ T cells from PBMCs cultured with HIV peptides, taken before COVID-19 vaccination. This sample's cell subset or site label indicates: HIV-1 Nef peptide pool negative control/reference culture. Source of these receptors: a human donor who had a prior SARS-CoV-2 infection.

The chain uses TRBV6-1 and TRBJ2-7; 7 bases line up with TRBD1. Germline V gives CDR1 MNHNS, CDR2 SASEGT. The trim removed 3 bases at V and 3 bases at J, leaving 5 bases unmatched. The CDR3 contains 14 residues. CDR3: CASSEGDRNYEQYF. In DNA form, the CDR3 reads TGTGCCAGCAGTGAGGGGGACAGAAACTACGAGCAGTACTTC.

This rearrangement joins TRBV7-8 to TRBJ2-1, with 11 bases identical to TRBD2. CDR3 size: 17 residues. The germline gives CDR1 SGHVS, CDR2 FQNEAQ. V dropped 5 bases and J dropped 8; count of bases not matched to a gene: 14. The CDR3: CASSPGLAGPSGDEQFF. CDR3 nucleotide sequence: TGTGCCAGCAGCCCTGGACTAGCGGGCCCCAGTGGGGATGAGCAGTTCTTC.

The chain is built from TRBV3-1 (or the pseudogene TRBV3-2) and TRBJ2-3; weak D call: TRBD2 (6 bases). The V end lost 3 bases, the J end lost 2 bases, and 9 bases lay between the germline ends. Germline V gene lookup returns CDR1 LGHDT and CDR2 YNNKEL (reference sequence). The CDR3 sequence is 14 residues long. The CDR3 nucleotides read TGTGCCAGCAGCCAGGACTATTTCACAGATACGCAGTATTTT. This sequence encodes CASSQDYFTDTQYF.

The chain couples TRBV6-2 or TRBV6-3 to TRBJ1-2, with D uncertain. Germline V gene sequence: CDR1 MNHEY, CDR2 SVGEGT. Trimming cost V 6 bases and J 4 bases, with 18 bases left between them. This CDR3 spans 15 amino acids. CDR3 region: CASSPPREPAYGYTF. The DNA for the CDR3 is TGTGCCAGCAGCCCCCCAAGGGAGCCCGCCTATGGCTACACCTTC.

This clone occurred once. This CDR3 reads CASSHTSGGNTGELFF. As DNA, the CDR3 is TGTGCCAGCAGCCACACTAGCGGGGGGAACACCGGGGAGCTGTTTTTT. The chain joins TRBV3-1 (or the pseudogene TRBV3-2) to TRBJ2-2, with 11 nucleotides matching TRBD2. Germline V gives CDR1 LGHDT, CDR2 YNNKEL (reference sequence). The CDR3 is 16 residues long. V was pared by 3 bases and J by 1 base, with 1 base of the junction left unmatched.

The chain combines TRBV18 with TRBJ1-6; D is unresolved. CDR1 is KGHSH and CDR2 is LQKENI in the germline V gene. Between the trimmed V and J ends, which lost 2 bases and 6 bases, there was a span of 14 bases. The CDR3 covers 16 residues. The CDR3 spells CASSPELPAANSPLHF. The CDR3 nucleotides read TGTGCCAGCTCACCAGAATTACCGGCCGCTAATTCACCCCTCCACTTT.

The chain is built from TRBV6-5 and TRBJ1-5; D remains unclear. The V gene lost 8 bases and the J gene lost 7 bases, with 12 bases spanning the gap. The length of the CDR3 is 12 residues. Germline CDR1 is MNHEY and CDR2 is SVGAGI. Written as DNA, the CDR3 is TGTGCCAGCGGGCCACCGGACCAGCCCCAGCATTTT. Its translation: CASGPPDQPQHF.

This clone was observed a single time. The chain couples TRBV10-3 to TRBJ1-4; D remains ambiguous. The germline gives CDR1 ENHRY, CDR2 SYGVKD. V was shortened by 3 bases and J by 2 bases, with 16 bases between the two germline ends. This CDR3 comprises 17 residues. The CDR3 DNA reads as TGTGCCATCAGTGAAACTATGAAGGGTTCGACTAATGAAAAACTGTTTTTT. Translation gives CAISETMKGSTNEKLFF.

The chain employs TRBV6-5 and TRBJ2-7; unclear D gene. The CDR3 sequence is 15 residues long. V was pared by 2 bases and J by 6 bases, with 17 bases between. In germline, CDR1 is MNHEY, CDR2 SVGAGI. The CDR3 DNA follows: TGTGCCAGCAGTTACGATGAACAGCTCTCGAGCGAGCAGTACTTC. It yields the protein CASSYDEQLSSEQYF.

The rearrangement uses TRBV7-6 and TRBJ2-2, with D perhaps given as TRBD1 or TRBD2 (5 bases each). Per germline, CDR1 SGHVS and CDR2 FNYEAQ. This CDR3 is 14 amino acids long. The V end was cut by 3 bases, the J end by 7 bases, with 12 bases between. CDR3 in amino acids: CASSFRQGVGELFF. In nucleotides, the CDR3 is TGTGCCAGCAGCTTTCGCCAGGGAGTCGGGGAGCTGTTTTTT. The full variable domain, rest sourced from reference TRBV7-6 and TRBJ2-2, is GAGVSQSPRYKVTKRGQDVALRCDPISGHVSLYWYRQALGQGPEFLTYFNYEAQQDKSGLPNDRFSAERPEGSISTLTIQRTEQRDSAMYRCASSFRQGVGELFFGEGSRLTVL.

The CDR3 nucleotides read TGTGCCAGCAGCTTGGTCCTAGCGGTTAATGAGCAGTTCTTC. It encodes CASSLVLAVNEQFF. The J gene is TRBJ2-1, the V gene TRBV5-5, with TRBD2 matching 7 bases. Germline CDR1 is SGHKS and CDR2 is YYEKEE (reference sequence). The CDR3 sequence is 14 residues long. V trimming: 0 bases; J trimming: 7 bases; junction bases outside the gene matches: 4.

In its sample, this clone was seen a few times. The V call is TRBV5-6, the J call TRBJ1-4, with a weak D call TRBD1 (6 bases). The V gene's germline CDR1 is SGHDT and CDR2 YYEEEE. The CDR3 is made up of 13 amino acids. V was trimmed by 4 bases and J by 8 bases, leaving 12 bases between them. In DNA form, the CDR3 reads TGTGCCAGCAGCCCAGGGGTGGTGGAAAAACTGTTTTTT. This codes for CASSPGVVEKLFF.

The V call is TRBV4-1, the J call TRBJ2-5; D gene ambiguous. The V and J ends lost 1 base and 5 bases respectively, with 11 bases between them. CDR1 and CDR2 (germline): MGHRA, YSYEKL. The CDR3 sequence is 14 residues long. The CDR3 loop reads CASSQGPTRETQYF. CDR3 DNA sequence: TGCGCCAGCAGCCAAGGTCCGACCCGGGAGACCCAGTACTTC.

This sequence joins TRBV2 and TRBJ1-3; D is perhaps TRBD1 (6 bases). Germline V lookup: CDR1 SNHLY, CDR2 FYNNEI. CDR3 length: 13 amino acids. V was trimmed by 10 bases and J by 3 bases, leaving 13 bases between them. CDR3 sequence (DNA): TGTGCCATCGACCCGACAGGTGGAAACACCATATATTTT. The encoded protein is CAIDPTGGNTIYF.

This chain joins TRBV5-6 and TRBJ1-5, with D possibly TRBD1 on 5 matching bases. The CDR3 runs to 16 residues. Germline V gene sequence: CDR1 SGHDT, CDR2 YYEEEE. V lost 4 bases to trimming and J lost 6 bases, with 20 bases between them. The chain's CDR3 is CASSPTWGRSSQPQHF. CDR3 sequence (DNA): TGTGCCAGCAGCCCTACGTGGGGACGCAGTAGTCAGCCCCAGCATTTT.

The CDR3 protein is CASSLERTSGGGELFF. The CDR3 DNA is TGTGCCAGCAGCTTAGAAAGGACTAGCGGGGGCGGGGAGCTGTTTTTT. V is TRBV7-2 and J is TRBJ2-2, with 13 bases matching TRBD2. The CDR3 is 16 amino acids. The V segment lost 1 base and the J segment 7 bases; nucleotides outside the gene matches: 3. Germline loops: CDR1 SGHTA, CDR2 FQGNSA.

This clone was picked up a small number of times. V and J are TRBV27 and TRBJ1-1; TRBD1 is a possible D gene (6 bases). This CDR3 has 14 amino acids. Between the trimmed V and J ends, which lost 4 bases and 5 bases, there was a span of 14 bases. Per the germline V gene, CDR1 is MNHEY and CDR2 is SMNVEV (reference sequence). The CDR3 DNA sequence: TGTGCCAGCAGTTCAGGGGAGGTGTGGACTGAAGCTTTCTTT. This gives the protein CASSSGEVWTEAFF.

The chain is built from TRBV4-2 and TRBJ2-1, with 7 nucleotides matching TRBD1. CDR1 and CDR2 from the germline V gene are LGHNA and YNFKEQ. The CDR3 length is 18 residues. Losses at the gene ends were 1 base for V and 0 bases for J; bases not matched to a gene: 9. Here the CDR3 DNA reads TGTGCCAGCAGCCAAGTTTCTCTGGGGGACAGCTCCTACAATGAGCAGTTCTTC. Protein: CASSQVSLGDSSYNEQFF.

The chain uses TRBV5-1 and TRBJ2-3, with 11 bases identical to TRBD2. This CDR3 is built from 13 residues. CDR1 is SGHRS and CDR2 is YFSETQ in the germline V gene. Trimming at V came to 4 bases and at J to 6 bases, leaving 1 base not matched to a gene. The CDR3 DNA sequence: TGCGCCAGCAGCCTAGCGGGGGGTGATACGCAGTATTTT. Encoded protein: CASSLAGGDTQYF.

J is TRBJ2-5 and V is TRBV18; weak D call: TRBD2 (6 bases). This CDR3 spans 14 amino acids. Germline lookup yields CDR1 KGHSH and CDR2 LQKENI. The ends were cut back, 4 bases at V and 1 base at J, with 10 bases in the middle. The CDR3 DNA follows: TGTGCCAGCTCACTCCTGGGAGGCCAAGAGACCCAGTACTTC. Translated, it gives CASSLLGGQETQYF.